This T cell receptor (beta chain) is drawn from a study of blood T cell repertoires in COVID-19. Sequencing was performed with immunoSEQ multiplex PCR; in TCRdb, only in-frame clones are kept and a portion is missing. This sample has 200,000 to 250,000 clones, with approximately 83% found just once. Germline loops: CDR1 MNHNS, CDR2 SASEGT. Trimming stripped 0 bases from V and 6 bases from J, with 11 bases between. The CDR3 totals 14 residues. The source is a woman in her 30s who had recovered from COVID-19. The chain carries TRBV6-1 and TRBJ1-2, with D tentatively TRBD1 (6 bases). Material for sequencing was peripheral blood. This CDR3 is CASSEARAGDGYTF. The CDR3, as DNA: TGTGCCAGCAGTGAAGCGCGGGCAGGGGATGGCTACACCTTC.